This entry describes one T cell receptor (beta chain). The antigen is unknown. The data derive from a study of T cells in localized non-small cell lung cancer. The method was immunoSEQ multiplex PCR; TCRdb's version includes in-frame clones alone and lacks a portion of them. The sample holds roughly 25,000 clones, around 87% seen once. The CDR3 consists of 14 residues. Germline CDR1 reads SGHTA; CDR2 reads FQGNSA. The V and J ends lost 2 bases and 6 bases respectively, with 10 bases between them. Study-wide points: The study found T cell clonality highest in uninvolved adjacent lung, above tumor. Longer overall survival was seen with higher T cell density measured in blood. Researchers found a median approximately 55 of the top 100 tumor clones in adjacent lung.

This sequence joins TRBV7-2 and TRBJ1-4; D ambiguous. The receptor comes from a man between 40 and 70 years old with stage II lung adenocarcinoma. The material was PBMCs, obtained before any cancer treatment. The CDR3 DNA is TGTGCCAGCAGCTTATTAATCGGGGATGAAAAACTGTTTTTT. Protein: CASSLLIGDEKLFF.